The 10 T cell receptor beta chains listed next were all sequenced from one sample in a study of blood T cell repertoires in COVID-19. TCRdb keeps only in-frame clones here, not all; method: immunoSEQ multiplex PCR. The repertoire consists of about 210,000 clones, with around 88% occurring once and the leading ten covering less than 3.5%. The sample consisted of peripheral blood. Receptor source: a man aged 45-65 years with active or convalescent COVID-19.

The chain carries TRBV3-1 (or the pseudogene TRBV3-2) and TRBJ2-3; no reliable D call. Germline values: CDR1 LGHDT, CDR2 YNNKEL (reference sequence). V dropped 2 bases and J dropped 1 base, with 13 bases sitting between them. CDR3 size: 16 residues. The CDR3, as DNA: TGTGCCAGCAGCCAAATGGCGGCGTCTGGCACAGATACGCAGTATTTT. The encoded protein is CASSQMAASGTDTQYF.

The chain couples TRBV5-6 to TRBJ1-2; D may be TRBD1 (5 bases). CDR1 and CDR2 from the germline V gene are SGHDT and YYEEEE. V lost 4 bases, J lost 8 bases, and 15 bases lay in between. There are 13 residues in the CDR3. The DNA for the CDR3 is TGTGCCAGCAGCCTTGGGGGGTTCGAAGGCTACACCTTC. It specifies CASSLGGFEGYTF.

The rearrangement links TRBV9 to TRBJ1-2, with D uncertain. Trimming took 4 bases from V and 2 from J, leaving 15 bases between them. Germline V lookup: CDR1 SGDLS, CDR2 YYNGEE. The CDR3 loop spans 15 amino acids. The CDR3 DNA reads TGTGCCAGCAGCTCTCTCTTGAGGGAGAACTATGGCTACACCTTC. Protein: CASSSLLRENYGYTF. Filled out from reference TRBV9 and TRBJ1-2, the complete variable domain reads DSGVTQTPKHLITATGQRVTLRCSPRSGDLSVYWYQQSLDQGLQFLIQYYNGEERAKGNILERFSAQQFPDLHSELNLSSLELGDSALYFCASSSLLRENYGYTFGSGTRLTVV.

V and J are TRBV15 and TRBJ2-3; D perhaps matches TRBD2 (6 bases). CDR1 LNHNV and CDR2 YYDKDF come from the germline V gene (reference sequence). The CDR3 extends over 14 amino acids. Trimming took off 3 bases at V and 2 bases at J, with 9 bases between the two ends. This CDR3 is CATSRGGATDTQYF. The CDR3 DNA sequence: TGTGCCACCAGCAGGGGCGGGGCCACAGATACGCAGTATTTT.

This chain joins TRBV27 and TRBJ2-6; TRBD1 is a possible D gene (6 bases). V dropped 8 bases and J dropped 0 bases, with 11 bases sitting between them. The germline CDR1 and CDR2 sequences are MNHEY and SMNVEV (reference sequence). This CDR3 is 15 amino acids long. The CDR3 here is CASSQGRSGANVLTF. CDR3 coding DNA: TGTGCCAGCTCGCAGGGGCGCTCTGGGGCCAACGTCCTGACTTTC.

The chain uses TRBV19 and TRBJ2-6; 8 positions match TRBD1. In germline, CDR1 is LNHDA, CDR2 SQIVND (reference sequence). Trimming cost V 4 bases and J 0 bases; bases outside gene matches: 11. The CDR3 runs 19 residues. The CDR3 reads CASSTRQGTGSSGANVLTF. CDR3 nucleotide sequence: TGTGCCAGTAGTACCCGACAGGGGACGGGGTCCTCTGGGGCCAACGTCCTGACTTTC.

The chain combines TRBV18 with TRBJ2-1, with 7 bases that match TRBD2. Germline loops: CDR1 KGHSH, CDR2 LQKENI. The CDR3 has 15 amino acids. The V and J ends lost 3 bases and 4 bases, in that order; junction bases with no gene match: 6. The CDR3 nucleotides are TGTGCCAGCTCACCGGTAAGCGGGGAGTACAATGAGCAGTTCTTC. Translating it yields CASSPVSGEYNEQFF. The variable domain in full, completed from reference TRBV18 and TRBJ2-1, reads NAGVMQNPRHLVRRRGQEARLRCSPMKGHSHVYWYRQLPEEGLKFMVYLQKENIIDESGMPKERFSAEFPKEGPSILRIQQVVRGDSAAYFCASSPVSGEYNEQFFGPGTRLTVL.

The V and J genes are TRBV6-1 and TRBJ1-2; D uncertain. Per germline, CDR1 MNHNS and CDR2 SASEGT. This CDR3 has 11 amino acids. Trimming removed 3 bases at V and 8 bases at J, with 7 bases between. CDR3 in amino acids: CASSDGWGYTF. CDR3 DNA sequence: TGTGCCAGCAGTGATGGCTGGGGCTACACCTTC.

This clone came up once. V and J are TRBV6-5 and TRBJ1-2; TRBD1 matches at 10 bases. The V gene end was trimmed by 6 bases and the J gene end by 5 bases; junction bases not matched to a gene: 3. CDR1 and CDR2 (germline): MNHEY, SVGAGI. CDR3 length equals 13 residues. CDR3 sequence (DNA): TGTGCCAGCAGACCGGGACAGGGGTATGGCTACACCTTC. Protein product: CASRPGQGYGYTF.

The gene calls are TRBV4-1 and TRBJ2-1; no clear D. V shed 1 base and J shed 2 bases, with 12 bases lying between them. There are 16 residues in the CDR3. CDR1 and CDR2 from the germline V gene are MGHRA and YSYEKL. The CDR3, as DNA: TGCGCCAGCAGCCAAGTAGATATGATCACCTACAATGAGCAGTTCTTC. Protein product: CASSQVDMITYNEQFF.